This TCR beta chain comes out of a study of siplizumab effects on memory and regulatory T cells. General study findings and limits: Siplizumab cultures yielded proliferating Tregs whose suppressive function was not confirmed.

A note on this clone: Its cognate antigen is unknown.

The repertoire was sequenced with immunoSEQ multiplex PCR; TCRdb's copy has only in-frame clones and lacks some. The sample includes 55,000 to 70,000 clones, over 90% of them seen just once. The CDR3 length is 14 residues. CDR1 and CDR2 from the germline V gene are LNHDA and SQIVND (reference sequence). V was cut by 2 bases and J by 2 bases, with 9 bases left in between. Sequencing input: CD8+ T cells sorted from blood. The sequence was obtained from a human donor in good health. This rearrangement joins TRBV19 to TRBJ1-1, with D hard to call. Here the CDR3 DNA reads TGTGCCAGTAGTATAAACGGGAGAAACACTGAAGCTTTCTTT. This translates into CASSINGRNTEAFF. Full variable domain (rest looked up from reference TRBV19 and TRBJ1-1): DGGITQSPKYLFRKEGQNVTLSCEQNLNHDAMYWYRQDPGQGLRLIYYSQIVNDFQKGDIAEGYSVSREKKESFPLTVTSAQKNPTAFYLCASSINGRNTEAFFGQGTRLTVV.